The present T cell receptor (beta chain) was sequenced within a study of vaccination effects on CD4 cells after COVID-19. About this clone itself: The antigen remains unidentified.

Trimming pared 7 bases from V and 11 bases from J, leaving 14 bases between. The V gene's germline CDR1 is LGHDT and CDR2 YNNKEL (reference sequence). This CDR3 spans 11 amino acids. The authors isolated CD4+ T cells after around nine days of culture. Two doses of either BNT162b2 or mRNA-1273 were given to each participant. Having tested negative for nucleocapsid antibodies, the vaccine recipients showed no prior SARS-CoV-2 infection. Data came from immunoSEQ multiplex PCR; TCRdb stores just in-frame clones and leaves some out. There are tens of thousands of clones in the sample; roughly four fifths occur only once, and 2% to 3% lies in the top ten.

The V and J genes are TRBV3-1 (or the pseudogene TRBV3-2) and TRBJ1-1, with a weak D call TRBD1 (6 bases). The source is a human donor who received a COVID-19 vaccine. This material consisted of CD4+ T cells from PBMCs cultured without peptide, taken after COVID-19 vaccination. This chain's CDR3 is CASTNGQTAFF. The CDR3 nucleotides are TGTGCCAGCACCAACGGACAGACGGCTTTCTTT.